What follows describes a single TCR beta chain. In this sample, this clone turned up once. The clone's antigen remains unknown. Nothing much larger sits one base from this clone, and base qualities are not available. The sample comes from a study of PD-L1 blockade in urothelial cancer (dated by TCRdb to about 2017). With respect to the entire study: Therapy was started at some point between 2014 and 2016 for all patients, and atezolizumab 1,200 mg was administered intravenously every 3 weeks. About 85% of the roughly 29 patients were males with bladder-origin urothelial cancer, and about 65% of the roughly 30 reported a prior smoking history. An ECOG performance status of 0 or 1 was recorded for the patients, and 0 to 3 prior chemotherapy regimens had been received by the patients. Blood samples were analyzed at two time points: 3 weeks after treatment start (second dose) and 6 weeks after treatment start. Blood samples yielded a median of around 150,000 T cells and approximately 83,000 unique TCRs, with median clonality 0.080. Somatic, immune and clinical correlates of response to PD-L1 blockade with atezolizumab in urothelial cancer were the focus of an exploratory multi-omic analysis. Pretreatment tumor samples, along with matched peripheral blood serially collected before and after atezolizumab treatment, were subjected to TCR sequencing. Progression-free survival longer than 6 months counted as durable clinical benefit, and TCR features were additionally tested against both progression-free and overall survival. In the same patients who had TCR sequencing, pretreatment tumors also underwent whole exome sequencing and RNA sequencing. Durable clinical benefit was achieved by nine patients and was not achieved by 20 patients. Pretreatment blood TCR-seq was available for twenty-nine patients, at least one posttreatment blood collection was obtained for around 25 patients, and tumor TCR-seq was available for around 25 patients.

Synthetic TCR analog templates were spiked into each PCR so that absolute template abundance could be estimated from read counts. TCRbeta CDR3 regions were amplified from genomic DNA with bias-controlled V and J gene primers using the immunoSEQ assay. Sequencing of rearranged TCRbeta segments was performed at approximately 20X coverage. The authors' analysis ran thus. Clustering was used to correct sequencing errors, and CDR3s were annotated against IMGT so that V, D and J genes could be assigned. Downstream analyses used only productive TCRbeta rearrangements, leaving out any out-of-frame or stop-codon sequences. Clonality was computed as one minus Shannon entropy normalized by the log of the number of unique productive sequences. Clones differing between time points or between blood and tumor were identified by Fisher's exact test with Benjamini-Hochberg correction at adjusted p below 0.01. TCRdb mirrors the immuneACCESS table, restricted to in-frame sequences. Some clones are absent from its copies; in checked studies, under half trace to an unresolved V gene, and the reason for the others is unknown. V and J calls and clone size follow that table, whereas D and trimming were derived from the DNA. Counted in this sample were 100,000 to 150,000 clones; roughly 80% of them appeared once. The ten largest clones add up to around 3.2% of the sample.

Interpreted using the paper, the time point label stands for: pretreatment peripheral blood. A total of around 30 patients with locally advanced or metastatic urothelial carcinoma, treated at Memorial Sloan Kettering on a trial protocol, made up the cohort. Peripheral blood mononuclear cells were collected pretreatment and during treatment, at between 1 and 8 total time points per patient. The Qiagen DNeasy Blood extraction kit was used to purify genomic DNA from total PBMCs and from tumor samples. PBMCs were collected pretreatment and during treatment and were isolated and stored as previously described. There are 12 amino acids in the CDR3, from cysteine to phenylalanine inclusive. Of the read, only the CDR3 DNA is kept; its 36 bases are in frame from base 1. V loses 3 bases of germline sequence and J loses 1 base, and the interval between the two ends is 6 bases. CDR1 is given as GTSNPN and CDR2 as SVGIG, both from the germline V gene (reference sequence).

What the authors observed across the whole study: A pretreatment peripheral blood TCR clonality below the median was linked to improved progression-free and overall survival. Patients with durable benefit showed greater expansion of tumor-associated TCR clones in peripheral blood 3 weeks after starting treatment (n ≈ 21, p = 0.022). Because of the small sample size (n ≈ 29) and the many exploratory analyses performed, the results are intended to be regarded as hypothesis-generating.

This sequence was found in a man aged 45-65 years with urothelial cancer. The chain joins TRBV30 to TRBJ2-5, with no confident D gene call. The sequences come from PBMCs, collected around atezolizumab (anti-PD-L1) treatment. This receptor carries the CDR3 CAWRQAQETQYF. The nucleotides read TGTGCCTGGAGGCAAGCCCAAGAGACCCAGTACTTC.